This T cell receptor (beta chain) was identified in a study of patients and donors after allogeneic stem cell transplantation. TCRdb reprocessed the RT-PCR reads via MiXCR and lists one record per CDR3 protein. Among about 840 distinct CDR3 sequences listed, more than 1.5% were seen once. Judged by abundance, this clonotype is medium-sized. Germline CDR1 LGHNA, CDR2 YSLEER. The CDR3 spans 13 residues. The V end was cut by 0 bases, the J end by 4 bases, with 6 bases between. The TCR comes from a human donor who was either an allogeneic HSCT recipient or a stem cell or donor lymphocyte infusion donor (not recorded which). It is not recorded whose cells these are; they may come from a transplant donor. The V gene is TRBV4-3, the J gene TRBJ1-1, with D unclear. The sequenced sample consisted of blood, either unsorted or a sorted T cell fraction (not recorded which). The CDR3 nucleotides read TGCGCCAGCAGCCAAGATCGGGGCACTGAAGCTTTCTTT. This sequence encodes CASSQDRGTEAFF.